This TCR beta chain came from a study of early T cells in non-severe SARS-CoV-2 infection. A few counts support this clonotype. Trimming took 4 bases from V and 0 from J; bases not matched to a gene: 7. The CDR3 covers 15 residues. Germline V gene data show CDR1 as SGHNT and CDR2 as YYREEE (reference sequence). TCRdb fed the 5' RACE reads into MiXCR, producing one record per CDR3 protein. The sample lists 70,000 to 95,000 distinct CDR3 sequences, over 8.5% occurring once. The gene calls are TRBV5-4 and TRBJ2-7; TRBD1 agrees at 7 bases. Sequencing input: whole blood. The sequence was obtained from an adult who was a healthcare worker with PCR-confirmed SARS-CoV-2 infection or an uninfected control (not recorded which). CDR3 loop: CASSDRASFSYEQYF. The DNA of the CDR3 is TGTGCCAGCAGCGACAGGGCTTCTTTCTCCTACGAGCAGTACTTC.